This TCR beta chain was identified in a study of cytomegalovirus exposure and HLA in healthy donors. Study-level background: A data release that came early held tens of millions of unique TCRs from HLA-typed donors. General study points: Reportedly, diagnosis of cytomegalovirus status by the classifier showed high specificity and sensitivity. Presence/absence analyses supposed approximately even sequencing depth among donors. Accurate predictions that matched the HLA-A and HLA-B alleles of most subjects were reportedly made from TCR beta sequences.

Use of 60 Vbeta and 13 Jbeta primers characterized the PCR. Sequencing was performed with immunoSEQ multiplex PCR; in TCRdb, only in-frame clones are kept and a portion is missing. The sample carries around 200,000 clones, 75% to 85% recorded once. Germline-derived CDR1 and CDR2 are MDHEN and SYDVKM. V lost 4 bases, J lost 5 bases, and 6 bases stayed unmatched. The CDR3 loop spans 14 amino acids. Comments on this clone: The target antigen is unknown.

This sequence was found in a girl between 2 and 10 years old in good health and CMV-seropositive. Sequenced material: PBMCs. V and J are TRBV28 and TRBJ2-7; 9 nucleotides align to TRBD2. In DNA, the CDR3 is TGTGCCAGCAGTTCAGCGGGAGGCCACCACGAGCAGTACTTC. This gives the protein CASSSAGGHHEQYF.